This T cell receptor beta chain was sequenced for a study of T cell changes during pregnancy in multiple sclerosis. The data were produced by immunoSEQ multiplex PCR, yet TCRdb's version contains in-frame clones alone and is incomplete. The sample yields approximately 11,000 clones, 85% to 95% seen once. This clone appeared a single time. The source is a female donor with multiple sclerosis, enrolled in a pregnancy study. The specimen comprised CD4+ T cells from peripheral blood mononuclear cells, sampled before pregnancy.

CDR3 sequence reads: CASSSDSQNQPQHF. CDR3 DNA sequence: TGTGCCAGCAGCTCCGACAGCCAGAATCAGCCCCAGCATTTT. This rearrangement joins TRBV5-4 to TRBJ1-5, with a possible D match to TRBD1 (5 bases). The CDR3 totals 14 residues. The V end was cut by 3 bases, the J end by 4 bases, with 11 bases between. Germline V lookup: CDR1 SGHNT, CDR2 YYREEE (reference sequence). Based on the CDR3 plus reference TRBV5-4 and TRBJ1-5, the full variable domain is ETGVTQSPTHLIKTRGQQVTLRCSSQSGHNTVSWYQQALGQGPQFIFQYYREEENGRGNFPPRFSGLQFPNYSSELNVNALELDDSALYLCASSSDSQNQPQHFGDGTRLSIL.